Listed below are T cell receptor beta chains from one sample, sequenced in a study of T cells in Graves' hyperthyroidism and ophthalmopathy. TCRdb re-called the multiplex PCR reads through MiXCR, storing one row per CDR3 protein. Of 550,000 to 600,000 distinct CDR3 sequences in the sample, roughly 17% were seen once. Sequenced material: blood. The receptor set was obtained from a woman aged 18 to 35 with Graves' hyperthyroidism. Each CDR3 is given with its conserved first and last residue. Each record gives: CDR3 protein, CDR3 DNA, clone size, D gene, J gene, V gene. A D gene is named only where the DNA matches it firmly. Rows may omit the clone size; those that give it use once, few, many or a size class.

CASSPGWGRGSYNEQFF | TGTGCCAGCAGCCCGGGGTGGGGGAGAGGTTCCTACAATGAGCAGTTCTTC | many | - | TRBJ2-1 | TRBV5-8
CASNSPGGLSYEQYF | TGTGCCAGCAATTCCCCCGGTGGTCTCTCCTACGAGCAGTACTTC | many | - | TRBJ2-7 | TRBV2
CATSRDVQGADEQYF | TGTGCCACCAGCAGAGATGTCCAGGGGGCCGACGAGCAGTACTTC | - | TRBD1 | TRBJ2-7 | TRBV15
CASSRRDGYNSPLHF | TGTGCCAGCTCACGCCGGGACGGATATAATTCACCCCTCCACTTT | - | - | TRBJ1-6 | TRBV6-1
CSARRPGGTGELFF | TGCAGTGCTAGACGCCCGGGAGGGACCGGGGAGCTGTTTTTT | - | TRBD2 | TRBJ2-2 | TRBV20-1
CASSPPLKGIGNGELFF | TGTGCCAGCTCACCACCGTTAAAGGGTATCGGGAACGGGGAGCTGTTTTTT | - | - | TRBJ2-2 | TRBV6-1
CASSLLGQPTMNTEAFF | TGTGCCAGCAGTTTATTGGGACAGCCTACGATGAACACTGAAGCTTTCTTT | few | TRBD1 | TRBJ1-1 | TRBV27
CASSAGLAGALYEQYF | TGTGCCAGCAGCGCCGGACTAGCGGGAGCGCTTTACGAGCAGTACTTC | - | TRBD2 | TRBJ2-7 | TRBV28
CASSFVGPQETQYF | TGTGCCAGCAGTTTTGTGGGACCGCAAGAGACCCAGTACTTC | many | - | TRBJ2-5 | TRBV12-3/TRBV12-4
CASSYLDKGTYEQYF | TGTGCCAGCAGTTACCTAGATAAGGGCACCTACGAGCAGTACTTC | many | - | TRBJ2-7 | TRBV6-6
CASSPGDRGRNEQYF | TGTGCCAGCAGCCCGGGGGACAGGGGAAGGAACGAGCAGTACTTC | many | TRBD1 | TRBJ2-7 | TRBV9
CASSLRQANQPQHF | TGTGCCAGCAGCCTCAGACAGGCCAATCAGCCCCAGCATTTT | many | - | TRBJ1-5 | TRBV12-3/TRBV12-4
CSATTGLSPEKLFF | TGCAGTGCTACTACAGGGCTTTCGCCGGAAAAACTGTTTTTT | few | - | TRBJ1-4 | TRBV20-1
CASSYPGQGIGYTF | TGTGCCAGCAGTTATCCGGGACAGGGGATCGGCTACACCTTC | few | TRBD1 | TRBJ1-2 | TRBV28
CASSSSGPASPLHF | TGTGCCAGCAGTTCCTCAGGTCCGGCTTCACCCCTCCACTTT | many | - | TRBJ1-6 | TRBV2
CASSEAVGLQETQYF | TGTGCCAGCAGTGAAGCCGTCGGGTTACAAGAGACCCAGTACTTC | - | - | TRBJ2-5 | TRBV25-1
CSARGGRETQYF | TGCAGTGCCCGCGGGGGGCGGGAGACCCAGTACTTC | many | TRBD2 | TRBJ2-5 | TRBV20-1
CASSPPGRRRETQYF | TGTGCCAGCAGCCCCCCCGGGCGGCGTAGGGAGACCCAGTACTTC | many | - | TRBJ2-5 | TRBV7-6
CASSFGELADTQYF | TGTGCCAGCAGTTTTGGGGAATTGGCAGATACGCAGTATTTT | - | - | TRBJ2-3 | TRBV28
CSARERGARSYNEQFF | TGCAGTGCTAGAGAGCGGGGGGCCCGCTCCTACAATGAGCAGTTCTTC | - | TRBD2 | TRBJ2-1 | TRBV20-1
CASSRLAGGQAQFF | TGTGCCAGCAGCCGACTAGCGGGAGGGCAGGCCCAGTTCTTC | few | TRBD2 | TRBJ2-1 | TRBV25-1
CASSFGLAARQYF | TGTGCCAGCAGCTTTGGACTAGCGGCACGCCAGTACTTC | many | TRBD2 | TRBJ2-5 | TRBV7-2
CASSQDRGVVEKLFF | TGTGCCAGCAGCCAGGACAGGGGAGTCGTAGAAAAACTGTTTTTT | - | TRBD1 | TRBJ1-4 | TRBV28
CATLPLGTDTQYF | TGTGCCACCCTCCCTCTTGGCACAGATACGCAGTATTTT | few | - | TRBJ2-3 | TRBV6-1
CASSEGYKGASNEKLFF | TGTGCCAGCAGTGAGGGATACAAGGGGGCATCTAATGAAAAACTGTTTTTT | - | TRBD1 | TRBJ1-4 | TRBV6-1
CASWGVSHSGANVLTF | TGTGCCAGCTGGGGGGTTTCCCACTCTGGGGCCAACGTCCTGACTTTC | - | - | TRBJ2-6 | TRBV12-3/TRBV12-4
CASSTPRGSGVDEQYF | TGTGCCAGCAGTACCCCCCGCGGGAGTGGAGTCGACGAGCAGTACTTC | many | TRBD2 | TRBJ2-7 | TRBV28
CASSHGIWNEQYF | TGTGCCAGCAGCCATGGAATCTGGAACGAGCAGTACTTC | many | - | TRBJ2-7 | TRBV3-1
CASSYSGHEQYF | TGTGCCAGCAGTTACAGCGGGCACGAGCAGTACTTC | many | - | TRBJ2-7 | TRBV6-1
CASSYQGQGYNEQFF | TGTGCCAGCAGTTATCAGGGACAGGGGTACAATGAGCAGTTCTTC | many | TRBD1 | TRBJ2-1 | TRBV6-1
CASRETTGGNYGYTF | TGTGCCAGCAGAGAGACAACAGGGGGTAACTATGGCTACACCTTC | many | TRBD1 | TRBJ1-2 | TRBV28
CSARDTGTAEQYF | TGCAGTGCTAGAGATACGGGGACTGCAGAGCAGTACTTC | few | - | TRBJ2-7 | TRBV20-1
CASSDRTSGEETQYF | TGTGCCAGCAGTGATAGGACTAGCGGAGAAGAGACCCAGTACTTC | - | TRBD2 | TRBJ2-5 | TRBV2
CASSGQQGNQHF | TGTGCCAGCAGTGGGCAACAGGGCAACCAGCATTTT | few | - | TRBJ1-5 | TRBV2
CASSQAAGQSNEKLFF | TGTGCCAGCAGCCAAGCCGCAGGACAGTCCAATGAAAAACTGTTTTTT | few | - | TRBJ1-4 | TRBV4-2
CASSSDRGRETQYF | TGTGCCAGCAGCTCGGACAGGGGCCGGGAGACCCAGTACTTC | many | TRBD1 | TRBJ2-5 | TRBV7-2
CASSLWGEAPGYGYTF | TGTGCCAGCAGTTTATGGGGGGAAGCCCCAGGGTATGGCTACACCTTC | - | - | TRBJ1-2 | TRBV27
CASSVSPTEHYEQYF | TGTGCCAGCAGCGTATCTCCCACAGAACACTACGAGCAGTACTTC | - | - | TRBJ2-7 | TRBV9
CASSLGPAGSTDTQYF | TGCGCCAGCAGCTTGGGGCCAGCCGGTAGCACAGATACGCAGTATTTT | many | - | TRBJ2-3 | TRBV5-1